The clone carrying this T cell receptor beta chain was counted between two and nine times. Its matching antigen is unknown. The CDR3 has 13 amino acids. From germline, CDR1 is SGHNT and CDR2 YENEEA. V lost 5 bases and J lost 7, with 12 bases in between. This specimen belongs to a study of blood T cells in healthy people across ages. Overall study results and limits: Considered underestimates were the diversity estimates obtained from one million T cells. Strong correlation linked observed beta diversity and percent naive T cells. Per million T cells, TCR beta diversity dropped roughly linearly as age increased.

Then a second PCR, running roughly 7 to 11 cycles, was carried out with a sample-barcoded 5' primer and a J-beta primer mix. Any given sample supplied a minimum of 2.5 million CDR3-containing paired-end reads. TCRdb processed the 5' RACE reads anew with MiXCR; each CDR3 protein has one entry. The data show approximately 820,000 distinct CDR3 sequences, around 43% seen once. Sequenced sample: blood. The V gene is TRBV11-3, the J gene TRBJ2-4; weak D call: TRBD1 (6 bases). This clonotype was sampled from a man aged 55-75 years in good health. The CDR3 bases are TGTGCCAGCAGCACCAGGGGTTGGAACATTCAGTACTTC. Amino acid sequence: CASSTRGWNIQYF.